Each of the 9 T cell receptor beta chains below was sequenced from the same sample in a study of shared clonotypes between healthy human individuals. Only in-frame clones appear in the TCRdb table, and some are missing; sequencing was by immunoSEQ multiplex PCR. The sample lists about 2.4 million clones, 93% seen once, with roughly 0.36% in the top ten. The sequenced material came from naive CD4+ T cells from PBMCs. Subset: CD45RA+ positively selected. The receptors were sampled from a man aged 18-30 years in good health. Some clones in this sample may be carry-over from other donors' samples.

The chain joins TRBV5-1 to TRBJ1-4; D might be TRBD1 (6 bases). The germline CDR1 and CDR2 sequences are SGHRS and YFSETQ. The ends were cut back, 4 bases at V and 7 bases at J, with 20 bases in the middle. The CDR3 spans 16 residues. The CDR3, as DNA: TGCGCCAGCAGCCTTCTGGCGGGGACCAGGGGTGAAAAACTGTTTTTT. Amino acids: CASSLLAGTRGEKLFF. The whole variable domain, filled in from reference TRBV5-1 and TRBJ1-4, reads KAGVTQTPRYLIKTRGQQVTLSCSPISGHRSVSWYQQTPGQGLQFLFEYFSETQRNKGNFPGRFSGRQFSNSRSEMNVSTLELGDSALYLCASSLLAGTRGEKLFFGSGTQLSVL.

The chain is built from TRBV27 and TRBJ2-2; D unclear. Germline V lookup: CDR1 MNHEY, CDR2 SMNVEV (reference sequence). CDR3 length: 13 amino acids. Trimming pared 6 bases from V and 6 bases from J, leaving 11 bases between. In DNA, the CDR3 is TGTGCCAGCAGGCCCATATCTCCCGGGGAGCTGTTTTTT. Amino acid sequence: CASRPISPGELFF.

Comments on this clone: The same CDR3 is also encoded by other DNA sequences in this sample. The chain carries TRBV4-1 and TRBJ1-4; TRBD1 is a possible D gene (5 bases). CDR3 size: 14 residues. Germline loops: CDR1 MGHRA, CDR2 YSYEKL. Trimming left V 1 base short and J 8 bases short, with 11 bases between. As DNA, the CDR3 is TGCGCCAGCAGCCAAGGAGGGGCTGGGGAAAAACTGTTTTTT. Translated, it gives CASSQGGAGEKLFF.

The chain recombines TRBV5-1 with TRBJ2-7; 10 bases line up with TRBD2. CDR1 and CDR2 from the germline V gene are SGHRS and YFSETQ. CDR3 length: 17 residues. The V gene end was trimmed by 4 bases and the J gene end by 6 bases; junction bases not matched to a gene: 16. CDR3 bases: TGCGCCAGCAGCCCACCATCACTAGCGGGAACGCCTCCCGAGCAGTACTTC. Amino acids: CASSPPSLAGTPPEQYF.

The V call is TRBV4-2, the J call TRBJ2-1, with TRBD1 identical over 8 bases. With 0 bases clipped from V and 9 bases from J, the junction kept 10 bases outside the gene matches. The germline gives CDR1 LGHNA, CDR2 YNFKEQ. The length of the CDR3 is 16 residues. The CDR3 spells CASSQDRGPMGGEQFF. The CDR3 region has the DNA TGTGCCAGCAGCCAAGACAGGGGGCCCATGGGGGGTGAGCAGTTCTTC.

The CDR3 loop is CASSWRPDREQYF. The DNA for the CDR3 is TGCGCCAGCAGCTGGCGGCCGGACAGAGAGCAGTACTTC. The chain recombines TRBV5-1 with TRBJ2-7, with D possibly being TRBD1 (6 bases). Germline CDR1 SGHRS, CDR2 YFSETQ. This CDR3 is built from 13 residues. Trimming removed 3 bases from V and 7 bases from J, with 14 bases in between.

About this clone itself: This specimen includes other DNA sequences encoding the same CDR3. This sequence joins TRBV5-4 and TRBJ1-4; D unresolved. This CDR3 comprises 13 residues. V lost 1 base, J lost 8 bases, and 9 bases lay in between. Germline-derived CDR1 and CDR2 are SGHNT and YYREEE (reference sequence). Here the CDR3 DNA reads TGTGCCAGCAGCTTGTGGGGAGGCGAAAAACTGTTTTTT. Amino acids: CASSLWGGEKLFF.

Only one count was recorded for this clone. The chain recombines TRBV6-1 with TRBJ2-7, with D possibly matching TRBD1 (6 bases). V lost 7 bases, J lost 3 bases, and 13 bases lay in between. The CDR3 loop spans 13 amino acids. Per germline, CDR1 MNHNS and CDR2 SASEGT. The CDR3 is CASNPGQIYEQYF. CDR3 in DNA: TGTGCCAGCAACCCAGGACAGATCTACGAGCAGTACTTC.

This CDR3 reads CASSPGRPGQGSYEQFF. The CDR3 region has the DNA TGTGCCAGCAGCCCCGGCAGGCCGGGACAGGGTAGTTATGAGCAGTTCTTC. The V and J genes are TRBV7-2 and TRBJ2-1; 9 nucleotides match TRBD1. Unmatched junction bases numbered 16, after V lost 5 bases and J lost 8 bases. This CDR3 is built from 17 residues. Germline CDR1 reads SGHTA; CDR2 reads FQGNSA. The full variable domain, with the rest looked up from reference TRBV7-2 and TRBJ2-1, is GAGVSQSPSNKVTEKGKDVELRCDPISGHTALYWYRQSLGQGLEFLIYFQGNSAPDKSGLPSDRFSAERTGGSVSTLTIQRTQQEDSAVYLCASSPGRPGQGSYEQFFGPGTRLTVL.